These 15 T cell receptor beta chains were all obtained from the same sample, sequenced in a study of technical replicates of blood from a handful of donors (dated by TCRdb to between 2016 and 2019). The method was the immunoSEQ multiplex PCR assay. The source is immuneACCESS, and TCRdb retained only in-frame sequences with V and J called. Part of the clones is not carried over; for the studies checked, unresolved V genes explain less than half of this, and the remainder is unexplained. The sample profile shows tens of thousands of clones; 90% to 97% of them were found once. About 0.31% of the sample lies in the top ten. The sequenced sample consisted of T cells isolated from PBMCs. These receptor sequences come from a human donor in good health.

The chain recombines TRBV5-6 with TRBJ1-3; D not certain. Germline CDR1 and CDR2: SGHDT and YYEEEE. The CDR3 sequence is 13 residues long. The V gene lost 4 bases and the J gene lost 3 bases, with 8 bases spanning the gap. CDR3: CASSVRDGNTIYF. The CDR3 nucleotides are TGTGCCAGCAGCGTAAGAGATGGAAACACCATATATTTT.

The chain links TRBV9 to TRBJ1-3; D unresolved. Germline lookup yields CDR1 SGDLS and CDR2 YYNGEE. CDR3 length: 11 amino acids. Trimming cost V 5 bases and J 9 bases, with 9 bases left between them. CDR3 residues: CASSRDTTIYF. The CDR3 DNA sequence: TGTGCCAGCAGTAGAGACACCACCATATATTTT.

This chain uses TRBV10-3 with TRBJ2-1; D perhaps matches TRBD2 (6 bases). This CDR3 has 11 amino acids. The germline V and J ends were trimmed by 3 bases and 12 bases, with 9 bases remaining between them. From germline, CDR1 is ENHRY and CDR2 SYGVKD. CDR3 nucleotide sequence: TGTGCCATCAGTGACGGCGGGATGCAGTTCTTC. Amino acids: CAISDGGMQFF.

J is TRBJ1-4 and V is TRBV7-8; 11 nucleotides line up with TRBD1. J lost 3 bases, V lost 4 bases, and 10 bases had no gene match. This CDR3 comprises 18 residues. Germline V gene data show CDR1 as SGHVS and CDR2 as FQNEAQ. CDR3 in amino acids: CASSWTGTGGSSNEKLFF. The CDR3, as DNA: TGTGCCAGCAGCTGGACCGGGACAGGGGGTTCGTCTAATGAAAAACTGTTTTTT.

J is TRBJ1-4 and V is TRBV2; tentative D call: TRBD1 (5 bases). CDR1 SNHLY and CDR2 FYNNEI come from the germline V gene. V lost 7 bases to trimming and J lost 0 bases, with 12 bases between them. The CDR3 runs 15 residues. CDR3 sequence: CASIWQGSTNEKLFF. DNA for the CDR3: TGTGCCAGCATCTGGCAGGGATCAACTAATGAAAAACTGTTTTTT.

The V and J genes are TRBV19 and TRBJ2-7; D is uncertain. The CDR3 runs 14 residues. Trimming shortened V by 5 bases and J by 2 bases, and 13 bases separated the two germline ends. Germline V gives CDR1 LNHDA, CDR2 SQIVND (reference sequence). The CDR3 protein is CASSPQVVPYEQYF. The CDR3 DNA reads as TGTGCCAGTAGTCCTCAGGTAGTCCCCTACGAGCAGTACTTC.

The V and J genes are TRBV19 and TRBJ2-7; maybe TRBD1 (5 bases). Per germline, CDR1 LNHDA and CDR2 SQIVND (reference sequence). V was pared by 0 bases and J by 5 bases, with 11 bases between. The CDR3 has 14 amino acids. The DNA for the CDR3 is TGTGCCAGTAGTATAGATCAGGGCGGCGACGAGCAGTACTTC. This gives the protein CASSIDQGGDEQYF.

The V call is TRBV19, the J call TRBJ2-3, with 8 bases aligning to TRBD2. CDR3 length: 15 amino acids. Losses at the gene ends were 3 bases for V and 6 bases for J; bases not matched to a gene: 8. In germline, CDR1 is LNHDA, CDR2 SQIVND (reference sequence). The CDR3 DNA sequence: TGTGCCAGTAGTATTTCCCGGGAGGGCCCGGATACGCAGTATTTT. Its protein is CASSISREGPDTQYF.

This chain joins TRBV15 and TRBJ2-1, with TRBD2 identical over 10 bases. Germline-derived CDR1 and CDR2 are LNHNV and YYDKDF (reference sequence). V was pared by 8 bases and J by 4 bases, with 2 bases of the junction left unmatched. This CDR3 has 13 amino acids. CDR3 sequence (DNA): TGTGCCACCCGGACTAGCGGATACAATGAGCAGTTCTTC. Its protein is CATRTSGYNEQFF.

This sequence joins TRBV19 and TRBJ2-3, with D perhaps TRBD1 (6 bases). Per the germline V gene, CDR1 is LNHDA and CDR2 is SQIVND (reference sequence). This CDR3 is 14 amino acids long. Trimming shortened V by 7 bases and J by 0 bases, and 11 bases separated the two germline ends. The CDR3: CASKTGTSTDTQYF. CDR3 nucleotides: TGTGCCAGTAAGACAGGCACCAGCACAGATACGCAGTATTTT.

CDR3 protein: CSVIETGTNYGYTF. The CDR3 bases are TGCAGCGTTATTGAGACAGGGACTAACTATGGCTACACCTTC. The gene calls are TRBV29-1 and TRBJ1-2; 7 nucleotides line up with TRBD1. Per the germline V gene, CDR1 is SQVTM and CDR2 is ANQGSEA. J was trimmed by 0 bases and V by 5 bases; bases with no gene match: 6. The CDR3 extends over 14 amino acids. Full variable domain (missing parts from reference TRBV29-1 and TRBJ1-2): SAVISQKPSRDICQRGTSLTIQCQVDSQVTMMFWYRQQPGQSLTLIATANQGSEATYESGFVIDKFPISRPNLTFSTLTVSNMSPEDSSIYLCSVIETGTNYGYTFGSGTRLTVV.

The chain couples TRBV6-5 to TRBJ2-7, with TRBD2 matching over 10 bases. Germline-derived CDR1 and CDR2 are MNHEY and SVGAGI. J gave up 3 bases and V 2 bases, and 1 base lay outside the gene matches. The CDR3 is made up of 14 amino acids. The CDR3 region has the DNA TGTGCCAGCAGTTACCGACTAGCGGGCTACGAGCAGTACTTC. Translated: CASSYRLAGYEQYF.

The rearrangement joins TRBV7-9 to TRBJ2-2, with D tentatively TRBD1 (5 bases). The germline V gene has CDR1 SEHNR and CDR2 FQNEAQ (reference sequence). V dropped 4 bases and J dropped 6 bases, with 9 bases sitting between them. The CDR3 has 13 amino acids. The CDR3, as DNA: TGTGCCAGCAGCTCGAGGACACCCGGGGAGCTGTTTTTT. This codes for CASSSRTPGELFF.

The chain has TRBV6-5 and TRBJ1-4; no definite D call. Per the germline V gene, CDR1 is MNHEY and CDR2 is SVGAGI. The V end lost 2 bases, the J end lost 5 bases, and 3 bases lay between the germline ends. This CDR3 spans 12 amino acids. As DNA, the CDR3 is TGTGCCAGCAGTTACCTAAATGAAAAACTGTTTTTT. Its protein product is CASSYLNEKLFF.

V gene TRBV13 combines with J gene TRBJ2-3; D call uncertain. V was clipped by 4 bases and J by 0 bases, with 5 bases between them. Germline V CDR1 and CDR2: PRHDT, FYEKMQ (reference sequence). The CDR3 contains 13 residues. CDR3 nucleotide sequence: TGTGCCAGCAGCTCCCCTAGCACAGATACGCAGTATTTT. Translation gives CASSSPSTDTQYF.